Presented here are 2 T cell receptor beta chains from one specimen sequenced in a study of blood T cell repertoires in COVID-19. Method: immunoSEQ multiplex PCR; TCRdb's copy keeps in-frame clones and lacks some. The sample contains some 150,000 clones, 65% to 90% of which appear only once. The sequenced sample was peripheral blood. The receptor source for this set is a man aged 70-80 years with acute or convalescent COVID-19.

The CDR3 nucleotides are TGTGCCAGCAGCCTAGGACTAGCGGGAACGTACGAGCAGTACTTC. Translated, it gives CASSLGLAGTYEQYF. The chain carries TRBV7-9 and TRBJ2-7; TRBD2 aligns across 12 bases. V lost 5 bases to trimming and J lost 4 bases; unmatched junction nucleotides: 6. Germline-derived CDR1 and CDR2 are SEHNR and FQNEAQ (reference sequence). This CDR3 comprises 15 residues.

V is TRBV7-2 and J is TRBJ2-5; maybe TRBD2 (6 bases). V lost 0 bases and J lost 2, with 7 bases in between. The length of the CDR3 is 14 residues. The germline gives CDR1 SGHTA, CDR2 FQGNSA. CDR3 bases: TGTGCCAGCAGCTTAGCCAGCGGGCAAGAGACCCAGTACTTC. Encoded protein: CASSLASGQETQYF.